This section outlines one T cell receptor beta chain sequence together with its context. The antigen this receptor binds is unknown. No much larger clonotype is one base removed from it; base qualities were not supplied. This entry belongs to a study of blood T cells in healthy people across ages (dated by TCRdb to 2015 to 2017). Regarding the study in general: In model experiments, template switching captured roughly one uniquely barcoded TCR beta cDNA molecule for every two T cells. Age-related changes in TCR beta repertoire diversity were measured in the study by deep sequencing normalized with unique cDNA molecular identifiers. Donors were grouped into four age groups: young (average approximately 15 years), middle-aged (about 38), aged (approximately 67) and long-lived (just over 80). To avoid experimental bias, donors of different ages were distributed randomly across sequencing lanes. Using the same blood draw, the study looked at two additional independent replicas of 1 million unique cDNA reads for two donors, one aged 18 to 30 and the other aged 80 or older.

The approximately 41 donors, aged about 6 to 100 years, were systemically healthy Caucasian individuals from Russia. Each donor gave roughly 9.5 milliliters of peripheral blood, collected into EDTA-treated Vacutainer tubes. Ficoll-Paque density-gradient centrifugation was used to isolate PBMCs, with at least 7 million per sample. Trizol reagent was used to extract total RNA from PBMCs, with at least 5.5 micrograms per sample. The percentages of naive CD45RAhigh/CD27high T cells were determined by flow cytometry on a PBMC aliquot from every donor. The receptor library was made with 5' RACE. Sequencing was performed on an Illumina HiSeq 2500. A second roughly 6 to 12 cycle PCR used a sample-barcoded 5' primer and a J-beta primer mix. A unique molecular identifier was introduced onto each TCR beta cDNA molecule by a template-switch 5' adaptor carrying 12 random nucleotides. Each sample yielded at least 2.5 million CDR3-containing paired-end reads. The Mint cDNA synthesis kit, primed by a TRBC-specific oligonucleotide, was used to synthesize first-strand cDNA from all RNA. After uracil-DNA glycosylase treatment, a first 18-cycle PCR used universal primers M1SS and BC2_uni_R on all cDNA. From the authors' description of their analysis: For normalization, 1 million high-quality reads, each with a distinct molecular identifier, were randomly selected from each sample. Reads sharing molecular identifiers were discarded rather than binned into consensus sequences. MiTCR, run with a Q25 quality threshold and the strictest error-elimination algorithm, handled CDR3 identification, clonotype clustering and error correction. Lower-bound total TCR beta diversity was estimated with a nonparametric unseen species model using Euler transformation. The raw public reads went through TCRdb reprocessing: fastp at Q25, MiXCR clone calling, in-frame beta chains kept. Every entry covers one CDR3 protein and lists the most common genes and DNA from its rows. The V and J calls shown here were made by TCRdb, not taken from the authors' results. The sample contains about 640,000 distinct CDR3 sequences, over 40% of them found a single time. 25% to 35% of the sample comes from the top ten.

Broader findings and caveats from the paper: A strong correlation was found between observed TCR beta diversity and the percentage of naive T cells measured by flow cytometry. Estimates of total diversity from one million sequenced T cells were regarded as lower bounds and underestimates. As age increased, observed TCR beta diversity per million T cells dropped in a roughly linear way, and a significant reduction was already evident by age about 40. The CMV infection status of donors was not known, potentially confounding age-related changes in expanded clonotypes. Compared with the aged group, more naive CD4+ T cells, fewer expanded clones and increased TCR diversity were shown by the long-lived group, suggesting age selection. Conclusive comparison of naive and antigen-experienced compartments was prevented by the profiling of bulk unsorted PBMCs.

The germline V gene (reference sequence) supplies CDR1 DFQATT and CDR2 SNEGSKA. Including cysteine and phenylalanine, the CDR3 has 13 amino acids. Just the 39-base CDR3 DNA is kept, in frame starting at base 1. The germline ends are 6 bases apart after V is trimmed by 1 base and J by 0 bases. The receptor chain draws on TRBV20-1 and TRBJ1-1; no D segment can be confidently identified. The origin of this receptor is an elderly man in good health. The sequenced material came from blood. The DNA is TGCAGTGCTAGAGGGACTTTGAACACTGAAGCTTTCTTT. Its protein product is CSARGTLNTEAFF.